The 3 T cell receptor beta chains below were found in one sample sequenced in a study of T-cell memory formation after mild COVID-19. TCRdb re-derived calls from the 5' RACE reads in MiXCR, one entry per CDR3 protein. The sample shows approximately 250,000 distinct CDR3 sequences, around 15% of them seen only once. What was sequenced was PBMCs or a T cell subset sorted from them (not recorded which). The origin of the receptors is a man between 18 and 29 years old who had mild COVID-19 (a few samples of this study predate the infection). Cell type and time point are not known.

J is TRBJ1-1 and V is TRBV29-1; the D gene is possibly TRBD1 (5 bases). Per germline, CDR1 SQVTM and CDR2 ANQGSEA. Trimming shortened V by 7 bases and J by 11 bases, and 17 bases separated the two germline ends. This CDR3 is 11 amino acids long. CDR3 sequence (DNA): TGCAGCGATTGGACACCCGAAGGCGCTTTCTTT. Amino acids: CSDWTPEGAFF.

J is TRBJ2-6 and V is TRBV6-5; 7 positions match TRBD2. Unmatched junction bases numbered 7, after V lost 0 bases and J lost 2 bases. CDR3 length: 18 residues. Looked up from germline, CDR1 is MNHEY and CDR2 is SVGAGI. In DNA form, the CDR3 reads TGTGCCAGCAGTTACTCGATCGTACGGGGGGCTGGGGCCAACGTCCTGACTTTC. Residues: CASSYSIVRGAGANVLTF.

Only a few counts were recorded for this clonotype. This sequence joins TRBV19 and TRBJ1-3, with D unresolved. Germline V gene data show CDR1 as LNHDA and CDR2 as SQIVND (reference sequence). Trimming stripped 7 bases from V and 4 bases from J, with 8 bases between. The length of the CDR3 is 12 residues. DNA for the CDR3: TGTGCCAGTAACATCCTAGGAAACACCATATATTTT. It yields the protein CASNILGNTIYF.